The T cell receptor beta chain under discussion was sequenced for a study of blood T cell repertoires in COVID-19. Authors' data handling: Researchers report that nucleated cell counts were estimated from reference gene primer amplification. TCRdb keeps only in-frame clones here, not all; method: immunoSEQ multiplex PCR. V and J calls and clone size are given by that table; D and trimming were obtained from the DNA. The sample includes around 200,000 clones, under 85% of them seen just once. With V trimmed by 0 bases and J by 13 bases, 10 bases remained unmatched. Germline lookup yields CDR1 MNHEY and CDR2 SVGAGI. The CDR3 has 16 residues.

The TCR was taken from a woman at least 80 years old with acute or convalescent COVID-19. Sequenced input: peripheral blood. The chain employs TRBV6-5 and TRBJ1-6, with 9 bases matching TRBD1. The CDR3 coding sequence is TGTGCCAGCAGTTACTCGGGACAGGGCTCTATAATTCCCCTCCACTTT. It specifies CASSYSGQGSIIPLHF.